Listed below are T cell receptor beta chains from one sample, sequenced in a study of identical twins. TCRdb re-called the 5' RACE reads with MiXCR, one entry per CDR3 protein. The table has hundreds of thousands of distinct CDR3 sequences, 21% seen once. This sample was also put to use in a study of T cells expressing NK-cell markers.

Sequenced: PBMCs. Receptor source: a woman aged 18 to 35 in good health. Each CDR3 is given with its conserved first and last residue. Each record gives: clone size, J gene, D gene, V gene, CDR3 DNA, CDR3 protein. D genes are given only for firm matches. Size is omitted from some rows. Given values are once, few, many or a class for expanded clones.

many | TRBJ2-7 | - | TRBV6-5 | - | CASSSSTGTDEQYF
few | TRBJ2-7 | - | TRBV7-2 | TGTGCCAGCAGCACAGCGTCTGGGGCCAGACTCTACGAGCAGTACTTC | CASSTASGARLYEQYF
few | TRBJ1-2 | - | TRBV12-3/TRBV12-4 | TGTGCCAGCAGTTTAGGACAGGTCCGCGATGGCTACACCTTC | CASSLGQVRDGYTF
few | TRBJ2-3 | - | TRBV25-1 | TGTGCCAGCAGTGCAGGGACAATTAGCACAGATACGCAGTATTTT | CASSAGTISTDTQYF
- | TRBJ1-1 | - | TRBV7-6 | TGTGCCAGCAGCTTATCTGCCCCGGGTGCAGGCACTGAAGCTTTCTTT | CASSLSAPGAGTEAFF
- | TRBJ1-2 | - | TRBV5-4 | TGTGCCATCAGCGTGGGACTGGAGGGTGGCTACACCTTC | CAISVGLEGGYTF
many | TRBJ1-1 | - | TRBV11-2 | TGTGCCAGCAGCTTAGTTATGAACACTGAAGCTTTCTTT | CASSLVMNTEAFF
few | TRBJ2-1 | - | TRBV11-1 | TGTGCCAGCAGCTTAAGGTCGGCAGGGTCGGGCTACAATAATGAGCAGTTCTTC | CASSLRSAGSGYNNEQFF
- | TRBJ2-3 | TRBD2 | TRBV20-1 | TGCAGTGCTGGGACTAGCGGGTCTAGCACAGATACGCAGTATTTT | CSAGTSGSSTDTQYF
many | TRBJ2-3 | - | TRBV6-1 | TGTGCCAGCAGCCCCGGGACTCACGGCACAGATACGCAGTATTTT | CASSPGTHGTDTQYF
- | TRBJ2-3 | TRBD1 | TRBV5-1 | TGCGCCAGCAGCTTCGGGGACAGGGGCGGTACGCAGTATTTT | CASSFGDRGGTQYF
- | TRBJ1-1 | - | TRBV10-2 | TGCGCCAGCAGGGGGGACGCGGGGGCGCGGGCTTTCTTT | CASRGDAGARAFF
- | TRBJ1-2 | - | TRBV25-1 | TGTGCCAGCCTCCCAGCGGGGGGAGCTAACTATGGCTACACCTTC | CASLPAGGANYGYTF
many | TRBJ1-2 | TRBD1 | TRBV29-1 | TGCAGCGTTGAAGCGTCCCGGGACAGGACTGGCTACACCTTC | CSVEASRDRTGYTF
many | TRBJ2-1 | - | TRBV20-1 | TGCAGTGCCCCATTCCAAGGTGAGCAGTTCTTC | CSAPFQGEQFF
few | TRBJ2-3 | - | TRBV7-2 | TGTGCCAGCAGCTTAGCGATCAGGGATACGCAGTATTTT | CASSLAIRDTQYF
- | TRBJ2-7 | TRBD2 | TRBV27 | TGTGCCAGCAGTTCCCAGACTAGCGGGGCGGACTACGAGCAGTACTTC | CASSSQTSGADYEQYF
- | TRBJ2-1 | - | TRBV14 | TGTGCCAGCAGCCCCGACCCCACTAGGTGGTTAGGCAATGAGCAGTTCTTC | CASSPDPTRWLGNEQFF
- | TRBJ2-3 | TRBD2 | TRBV27 | TGTGCCAGCAGTCCGAACGGACTAGCCCTCCGAACAGATACGCAGTATTTT | CASSPNGLALRTDTQYF
many | TRBJ2-2 | - | TRBV6-5 | TGTGCCAGCAGTTACCAAGACACCGGGGAGCTGTTTTTT | CASSYQDTGELFF
- | TRBJ2-3 | - | TRBV6-5 | TGTGCCAGCAGTTACTTTGCGGGCTGGGATACGCAGTATTTT | CASSYFAGWDTQYF
- | TRBJ2-6 | - | TRBV30 | TGTGCCTGGAGTTCCCCCTCTGGGGCCAACGTCCTGACTTTC | CAWSSPSGANVLTF
few | TRBJ1-6 | TRBD1 | TRBV12-3/TRBV12-4 | TGTGCCAGCAGTTTTGAGGGGGCGTTTGGGAATTCACCCCTCCACTTT | CASSFEGAFGNSPLHF
few | TRBJ2-6 | - | TRBV7-9 | TGTGCCAGCAGCTTAGTAAGGGCCAACGTCCTGACTTTC | CASSLVRANVLTF
- | TRBJ2-7 | TRBD1 | TRBV20-1 | TGCAGTGCTAGTAACCCCGGGACAGTCGGCTACGAGCAGTACTTC | CSASNPGTVGYEQYF
- | TRBJ2-7 | TRBD2 | TRBV20-1 | TGCAGTGCTAGGGACCTTAGCGGGAGTGGGGATGGTGAGCAGTACTTC | CSARDLSGSGDGEQYF
few | TRBJ2-7 | TRBD2 | TRBV10-1 | TGCGCCAGCAGTGAGTTCTGGTCTAGCGGGAGCAACGAGCAGTACTTC | CASSEFWSSGSNEQYF
- | TRBJ2-3 | - | TRBV10-3 | TGTGCCATCAGGGGGCTCGAAACCACAGATACGCAGTATTTT | CAIRGLETTDTQYF
few | TRBJ1-3 | - | TRBV29-1 | TGCAGCGTTGGTGCAGATTCAGGAAACACCATATATTTT | CSVGADSGNTIYF
- | TRBJ2-7 | TRBD1 | TRBV6-5 | TGTGCCAGCAGTTACTCAGGGACAGGCTACGAGCAGTACTTC | CASSYSGTGYEQYF
- | TRBJ2-2 | - | TRBV7-9 | TGTGCCAGCAGCTTCGGAACCGCAACGAACACCGGGGAGCTGTTTTTT | CASSFGTATNTGELFF
few | TRBJ2-7 | TRBD1 | TRBV10-3 | TGTGCCATCAGTGAGCCCCGGGACAGCCAAGCGTGGTACTTC | CAISEPRDSQAWYF
many | TRBJ2-7 | - | TRBV15 | TGTGCCACCAGCAGAGATCGTGGGTACGAGCAGTACTTC | CATSRDRGYEQYF
- | TRBJ2-1 | - | TRBV6-1 | TGTGCCACCGGGTCGGGGGGCGGGTACAATGAGCAGTTCTTC | CATGSGGGYNEQFF
- | TRBJ1-2 | - | TRBV15 | TGTGCCACCAGCAGACCCGACAGCCCTGAAAACTATGGCTACACCTTC | CATSRPDSPENYGYTF
few | TRBJ1-1 | - | TRBV12-3/TRBV12-4 | TGTGCCAGCAGTCCAGGGGACGGCTACACTGAAGCTTTCTTT | CASSPGDGYTEAFF
many | TRBJ2-3 | TRBD1 | TRBV4-3 | TGCGCCAGCAGCCATGACAGGGGAGCGCAGTATTTT | CASSHDRGAQYF
- | TRBJ1-1 | - | TRBV5-4 | TGTGCCAGCAGCGGTCCTTTCACTGAAGCTTTCTTT | CASSGPFTEAFF
many | TRBJ1-5 | - | TRBV12-3/TRBV12-4 | TGTGCCAGCAGCCTGACGTATCAGCCCCAGCATTTT | CASSLTYQPQHF
- | TRBJ1-4 | - | TRBV20-1 | TGCAGTGCTTCTCAGAGGCAGAATGAAAAACTGTTTTTT | CSASQRQNEKLFF
many | TRBJ1-2 | - | TRBV12-3/TRBV12-4 | TGTGCCAGCAGTTTTCGAGGGAATGGCTACACCTTC | CASSFRGNGYTF